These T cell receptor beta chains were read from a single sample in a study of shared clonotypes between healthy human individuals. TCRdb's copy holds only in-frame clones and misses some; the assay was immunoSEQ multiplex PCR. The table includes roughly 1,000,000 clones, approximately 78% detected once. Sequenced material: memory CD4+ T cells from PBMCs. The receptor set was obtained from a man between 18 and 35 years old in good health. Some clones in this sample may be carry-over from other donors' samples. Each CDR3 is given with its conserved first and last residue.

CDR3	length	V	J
CASSGSTNTIYF	12	TRBV6-5	TRBJ1-3
CSARLRNEQFF	11	TRBV20-1	TRBJ2-1
CASSQMEFGGTYEQYF	16	TRBV4-2	TRBJ2-7
CAISERTWEKLFF	13	TRBV10-3	TRBJ1-4
CASRGLGQGSFSEQYF	16	TRBV28	TRBJ2-7
CASSPGVGTEAFF	13	TRBV18	TRBJ1-1
CASSERGLGGGYTF	14	TRBV6-1	TRBJ1-2
CASSQARGFTDTQYF	15	TRBV4-1	TRBJ2-3
CASSLAPTGGNYGYTF	16	TRBV5-1	TRBJ1-2
CASSGQIYEQYF	12	TRBV2	TRBJ2-7
CASTSTAGSDTQYF	14	TRBV7-9	TRBJ2-3
CASSFLSGSSYNEQFF	16	TRBV7-2	TRBJ2-1
CASSLGQGISGANVLTF	17	TRBV5-6	TRBJ2-6
CASRPGPWPDTQYF	14	TRBV27	TRBJ2-3
CASSNRDRGYEQYF	14	TRBV7-2	TRBJ2-7
CASSPPGRRKWAFF	14	TRBV21-1	TRBJ1-1
CASSLGGLGWMNTEAFF	17	TRBV7-9	TRBJ1-1
CASSLGDNPNYGYTF	15	TRBV5-1	TRBJ1-2
CASSLYRAQETQYF	14	TRBV5-1	TRBJ2-5
CASRTIGTGGNQPQHF	16	TRBV19	TRBJ1-5
CASSSGRANYGYTF	14	TRBV7-2	TRBJ1-2
CASSLGLETPNYGYTF	16	TRBV5-1	TRBJ1-2
CASGEGDNEQFF	12	TRBV10-1	TRBJ2-1
CASSQVSAGNTEAFF	15	TRBV4-3	TRBJ1-1
CASSIGGRTYGYTF	14	TRBV19	TRBJ1-2
CASTNRRSLPTFNEQFF	17	TRBV5-1	TRBJ2-1
CASSFTVFGFAEAFF	15	TRBV7-9	TRBJ1-1
CASSIGNSTDTQYF	14	TRBV19	TRBJ2-3
CASSLETTNEKLFF	14	TRBV5-1	TRBJ1-4
CATEDRDNEKLFF	13	TRBV28	TRBJ1-4
CASSASTGASGYTF	14	TRBV25-1	TRBJ1-2
CATSRFGTGTDQPQHF	16	TRBV15	TRBJ1-5
CASSQSVYLPLSSYEQYF	18	TRBV23-1	TRBJ2-7
CASSLIQGRGLGTEAFF	17	TRBV7-9	TRBJ1-1
CASSKATGSYEAFF	14	TRBV21-1	TRBJ1-1
CASSAQVRGYTF	12	TRBV6-1	TRBJ1-2
CASSSGTENEKLFF	14	TRBV5-4	TRBJ1-4
CAICPGTSGYGYTF	14	TRBV10-3	TRBJ1-2
CASSLVGSTGETQYF	15	TRBV7-9	TRBJ2-5
CASSLGQPQYGYTF	14	TRBV11-2	TRBJ1-2
CASSLDGQSSYEQYF	15	TRBV5-1	TRBJ2-7
CASSVTSGGISYEQYF	16	TRBV7-2	TRBJ2-7
CASSLEGLGQGSYEQYF	17	TRBV5-1	TRBJ2-7
CASSPTGPSYEQYF	14	TRBV5-1	TRBJ2-7
CAWVGANYGYTF	12	TRBV30	TRBJ1-2
CATSRDSAPWEVSDTQYF	18	TRBV15	TRBJ2-3
CASSPRGINGYTF	13	TRBV6-5	TRBJ1-2
CASSLGAGGEQYF	13	TRBV7-2	TRBJ2-7
CASSPNPSGGVRETQYF	17	TRBV7-7	TRBJ2-5
CASSRTSGQPPYNEQFF	17	TRBV19	TRBJ2-1
CATRGTANNEKLFF	14	TRBV6-5	TRBJ1-4
CASSEDVGSGANVLTF	16	TRBV6-1	TRBJ2-6
CASSHRQSTNTEAFF	15	TRBV14	TRBJ1-1
CASSPKGGGLREYF	14	TRBV6-5	TRBJ2-7